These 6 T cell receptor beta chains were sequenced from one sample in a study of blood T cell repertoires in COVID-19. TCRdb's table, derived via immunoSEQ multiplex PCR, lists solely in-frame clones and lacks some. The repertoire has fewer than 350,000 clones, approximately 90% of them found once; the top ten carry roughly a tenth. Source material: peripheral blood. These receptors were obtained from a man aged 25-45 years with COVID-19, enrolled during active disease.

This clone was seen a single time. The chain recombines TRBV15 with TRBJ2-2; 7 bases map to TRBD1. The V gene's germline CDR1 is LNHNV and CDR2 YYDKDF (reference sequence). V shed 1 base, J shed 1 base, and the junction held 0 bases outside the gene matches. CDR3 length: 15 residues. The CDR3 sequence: CATSRGDRNTGELFF. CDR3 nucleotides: TGTGCCACCAGCAGAGGGGACAGGAACACCGGGGAGCTGTTTTTT. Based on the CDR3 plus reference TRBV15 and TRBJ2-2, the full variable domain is DAMVIQNPRYQVTQFGKPVTLSCSQTLNHNVMYWYQQKSSQAPKLLFHYYDKDFNNEADTPDNFQSRRPNTSFCFLDIRSPGLGDTAMYLCATSRGDRNTGELFFGEGSRLTVL.

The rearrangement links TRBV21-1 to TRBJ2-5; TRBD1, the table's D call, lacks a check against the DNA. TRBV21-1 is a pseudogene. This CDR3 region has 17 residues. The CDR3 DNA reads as TGTGCCAGCAGCAACCGGCCGGACAGGACGGAGGAAGAGACCCAGTACTTC. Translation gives CASSNRPDRTEEETQYF.

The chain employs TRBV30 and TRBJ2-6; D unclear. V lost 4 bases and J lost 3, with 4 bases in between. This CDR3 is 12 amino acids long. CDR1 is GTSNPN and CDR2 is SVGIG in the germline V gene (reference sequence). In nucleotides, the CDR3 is TGTGCCTGGACTTTTGGGGCCAACGTCCTGACTTTC. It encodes CAWTFGANVLTF.

CDR3: CATSEAGTASYEQYF. In DNA, the CDR3 is TGTGCCACCAGTGAAGCCGGGACAGCATCCTACGAGCAGTACTTC. V is TRBV24-1 and J is TRBJ2-7, with 7 nucleotides matching TRBD1. The V and J ends lost 4 bases and 1 base, in that order; junction bases with no gene match: 6. The CDR3 length is 15 residues. CDR1 and CDR2 from the germline V gene are KGHDR and SFDVKD.

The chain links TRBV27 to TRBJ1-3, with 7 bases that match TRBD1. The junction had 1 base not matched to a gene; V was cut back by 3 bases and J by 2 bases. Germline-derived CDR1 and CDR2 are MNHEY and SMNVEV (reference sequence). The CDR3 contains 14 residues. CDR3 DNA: TGTGCCAGCAGTTTGACAGGGACTGGAAACACCATATATTTT. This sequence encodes CASSLTGTGNTIYF.

CDR3 sequence (DNA): TGTGCCAGCAGCTCCTCGGGATCCCAAGAGACCCAGTACTTC. This codes for CASSSSGSQETQYF. The gene calls are TRBV3-1 (or the pseudogene TRBV3-2) and TRBJ2-5; D is possibly TRBD2 (5 bases). The germline V gene has CDR1 LGHDT and CDR2 YNNKEL (reference sequence). V gave up 5 bases and J gave up 1 base, with 11 bases separating them. The CDR3 length is 14 residues.